This T cell receptor beta chain was sequenced in a study of immune evolution from preneoplasia to lung adenocarcinoma (dated by TCRdb to about 2021). Background for the entire study: The study used immune gene expression, TCR sequencing and multiplex immunofluorescence to profile the immune contexture of lung adenocarcinoma precursors and invasive adenocarcinoma. TCR sequencing data were obtained from 51 patients. Class I HLA alleles were inferred from exome data with POLYSOLVER, and allele-specific HLA loss was detected with LOHHLA. In total, the cohort included 50 to 65 patients with pulmonary nodules, all of whom underwent surgical resection. The sample size was set by how many specimens were available, not by a prior power calculation. According to the study, 90 to 130 samples went through TCR sequencing. The immune data were integrated with whole exome sequencing and methylation data from the same cohort of nodules. Resected precursor lesions (AAH, AIS, MIA) and invasive adenocarcinomas were compared against paired morphologically normal lung tissue. General findings and caveats noted by the study authors: The highest clonality was observed in normal lung, whereas higher T cell density and diversity but lower clonality appeared to be present in later-stage lesions. Because every patient came from Japan and China, how well the results apply to Western populations was uncertain. The findings reflected association rather than direct causation, and larger cohorts with long-term follow-up and longitudinal biopsies were considered necessary. Normal lung had the highest top T cell clone frequencies, which appeared to decline progressively from AAH through AIS, MIA and invasive adenocarcinoma.

The patients had resection in Japan or China between the mid-2010s and the late 2010s. Two lung cancer pathologists independently reviewed H&E slides to confirm the histologic diagnosis of every case. FFPE tissue was used for DNA isolation with the AllPrep DNA/RNA FFPE Kit. V sheds 5 bases and J sheds 6 bases, leaving 13 bases between their ends. The germline V gene provides CDR1 SGHAT and CDR2 FQNNGV. The cysteine opens and the phenylalanine closes a CDR3 of 14 amino acids. Here the CDR3 DNA is all that survives: 42 bases in frame from base 1. The immunoSEQ hsTCRbeta Kit was used to sequence TCR beta CDR3 regions from DNA. The authors' pipeline ran thus. TCR sequencing data were analysed with the ImmunoSEQ Analyzer. T cell clonality was defined as 1 minus Pielou's evenness computed on productive rearrangements. T cell diversity was measured with the inverse Simpson index on productive templates. T cell density was defined as TCR beta template counts normalized to usable DNA, with usable DNA estimated by amplification and sequencing of housekeeping genes. TCR metrics were compared across histologic stages using two-sided Kruskal-Wallis tests. This immuneACCESS table, as held by TCRdb, lists in-frame sequences with V and J called but not all clones. Of the missing ones, under half trace to an unresolved V gene in checked studies; the others have no known cause. From that table come the V and J calls and clone size; the DNA was used to work out D and trimming. This sample is represented by roughly 2,600 clones; around 90% of them were singletons. About 3.4% of the sample is in the top ten clones.

Turning to this clone: Which antigen it targets is not known. No base-level quality is on record; no much larger clone is a single base apart.

The sequence joins TRBV11-2 to TRBJ1-4, with the D gene not confidently named. Source material: FFPE adjacent normal lung tissue. This sequence originates from a person aged 70 to 85 with lung adenocarcinoma. The bases are TGTGCCAGCAGCACCACGGGGTTTTATGAAAAACTGTTTTTT. Its amino acids are CASSTTGFYEKLFF.